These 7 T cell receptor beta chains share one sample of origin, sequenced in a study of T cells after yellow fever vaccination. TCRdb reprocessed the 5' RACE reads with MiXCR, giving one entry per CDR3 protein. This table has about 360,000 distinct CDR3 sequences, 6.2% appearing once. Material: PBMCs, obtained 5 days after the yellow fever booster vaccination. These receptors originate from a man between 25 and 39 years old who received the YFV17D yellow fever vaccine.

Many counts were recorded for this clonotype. CDR3 DNA sequence: TGTGCCAGCAGTCCTACAGGGGGATACATTCAGTACTTC. It is translated as CASSPTGGYIQYF. The V and J genes are TRBV27 and TRBJ2-4; 8 nucleotides align to TRBD1. With V trimmed by 5 bases and J by 8 bases, 5 bases remained unmatched. CDR1 is MNHEY and CDR2 is SMNVEV in the germline V gene (reference sequence). This CDR3 comprises 13 residues.

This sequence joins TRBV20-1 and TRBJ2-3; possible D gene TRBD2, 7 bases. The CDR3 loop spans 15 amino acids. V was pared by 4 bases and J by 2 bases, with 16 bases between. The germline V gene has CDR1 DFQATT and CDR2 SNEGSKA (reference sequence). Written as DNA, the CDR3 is TGCAGTGCTACGGGGGGCAGCGGAACCACAGATACGCAGTATTTT. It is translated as CSATGGSGTTDTQYF.

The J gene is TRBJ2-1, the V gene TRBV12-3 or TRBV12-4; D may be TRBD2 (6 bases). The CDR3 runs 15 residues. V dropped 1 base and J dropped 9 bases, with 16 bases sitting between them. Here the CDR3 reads CASSLGAYAGSEQFF. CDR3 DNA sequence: TGTGCCAGCAGTTTAGGGGCCTATGCGGGAAGTGAGCAGTTCTTC.

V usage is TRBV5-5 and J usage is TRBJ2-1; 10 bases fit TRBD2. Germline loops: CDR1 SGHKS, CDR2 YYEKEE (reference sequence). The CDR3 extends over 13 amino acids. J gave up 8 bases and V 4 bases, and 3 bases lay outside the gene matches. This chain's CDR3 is CASSIGTSDEQFF. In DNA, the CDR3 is TGTGCCAGCAGCATTGGGACTAGCGATGAGCAGTTCTTC.

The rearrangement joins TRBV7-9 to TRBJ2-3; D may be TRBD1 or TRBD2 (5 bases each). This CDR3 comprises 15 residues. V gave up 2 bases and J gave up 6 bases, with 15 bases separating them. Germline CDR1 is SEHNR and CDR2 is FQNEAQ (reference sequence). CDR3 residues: CASSLFGTFGDTQYF. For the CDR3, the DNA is TGTGCCAGCAGCTTATTTGGGACCTTTGGGGATACGCAGTATTTT.

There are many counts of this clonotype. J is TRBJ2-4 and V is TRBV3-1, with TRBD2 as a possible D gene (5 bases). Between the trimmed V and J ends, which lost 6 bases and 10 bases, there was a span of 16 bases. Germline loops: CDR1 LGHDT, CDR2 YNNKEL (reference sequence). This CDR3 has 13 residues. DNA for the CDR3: TGTGCCAGCAGTCCAGACGGAGGCGTTATTCAGTACTTC. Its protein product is CASSPDGGVIQYF.

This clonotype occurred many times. CDR3 DNA sequence: TGCAGTGCAACTCGGGACAGGTCCTACGAGCAGTACTTC. Encoded protein: CSATRDRSYEQYF. The chain couples TRBV20-1 to TRBJ2-7; 8 bases line up with TRBD1. The CDR3 loop spans 13 amino acids. V dropped 6 bases and J dropped 1; count of bases not matched to a gene: 5. Germline V gene sequence: CDR1 DFQATT, CDR2 SNEGSKA (reference sequence).